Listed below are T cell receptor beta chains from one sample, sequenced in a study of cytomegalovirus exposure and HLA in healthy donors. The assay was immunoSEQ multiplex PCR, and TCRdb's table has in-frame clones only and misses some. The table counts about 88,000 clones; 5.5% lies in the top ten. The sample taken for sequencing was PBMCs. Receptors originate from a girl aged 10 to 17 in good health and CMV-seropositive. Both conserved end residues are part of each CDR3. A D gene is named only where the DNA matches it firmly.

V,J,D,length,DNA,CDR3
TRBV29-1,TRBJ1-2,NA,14,TGCAGCGTTGAAGAGGACGGAGACTATGATGGCTACACCTTC,CSVEEDGDYDGYTF
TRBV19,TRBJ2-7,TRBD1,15,TGTGCCAGTAGTACTGCCTCAGGGGGTTCCTACGAGCAGTACTTC,CASSTASGGSYEQYF
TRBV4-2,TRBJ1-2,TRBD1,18,TGTGCCAGCAGCCAGGGGACAGGGGGTCACGAAGGGCACTATGGCTACACCTTC,CASSQGTGGHEGHYGYTF
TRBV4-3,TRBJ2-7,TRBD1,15,TGCGCCAGCAGCCAAGATAGGGACAGCGCCTACGAGCAGTACTTC,CASSQDRDSAYEQYF
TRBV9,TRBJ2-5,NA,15,TGTGCCAGCAGCCCCCGACTGAGAGGTGGGGAGACCCAGTACTTC,CASSPRLRGGETQYF
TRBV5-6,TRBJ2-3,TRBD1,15,TGTGCCAGCAGCTTGGAGGGACAGGGCTATGATACGCAGTATTTT,CASSLEGQGYDTQYF
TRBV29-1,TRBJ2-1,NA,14,TGCAGCGTGATTAGCGGACCTTCAGACAATGAGCAGTTCTTC,CSVISGPSDNEQFF
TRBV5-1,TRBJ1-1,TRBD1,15,TGCGCCAGCAGCATAGGGACAGGGAGGAACACTGAAGCTTTCTTT,CASSIGTGRNTEAFF
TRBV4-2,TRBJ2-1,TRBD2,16,TGTGCCAGCAGCCAAGAGGGCGGGGGGGCCTACAATGAGCAGTTCTTC,CASSQEGGGAYNEQFF
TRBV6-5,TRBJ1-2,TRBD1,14,TGTGCCAGCAGCAAGACAGGGGTCGGGTATGGCTACACCTTC,CASSKTGVGYGYTF
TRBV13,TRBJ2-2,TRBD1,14,TGTGCCAGCAGTTTCGAGGACAGGCCCGGGGAGCTGTTTTTT,CASSFEDRPGELFF
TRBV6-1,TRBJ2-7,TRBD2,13,TGTGCCAGCCTAGCGGGGGCTTTCAGGGAGCAGTACTTC,CASLAGAFREQYF
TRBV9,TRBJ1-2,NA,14,TGTGCCAGCAGCGTAGGCTTAGCTAACTATGGCTACACCTTC,CASSVGLANYGYTF
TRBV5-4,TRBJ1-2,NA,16,TGTGCCAGCAGCTTGGTTGGCGGCCAGGGAATAGGTGGCTACACCTTC,CASSLVGGQGIGGYTF
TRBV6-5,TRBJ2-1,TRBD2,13,TGTGCCAGTGGGACTAGCGGGGGGGATGAGCAGTTCTTC,CASGTSGGDEQFF
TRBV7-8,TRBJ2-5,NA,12,TGTGCCAGCAGCTCCGTCGGGGAGACCCAGTACTTC,CASSSVGETQYF